Shown below are 23 T cell receptor beta chains from a single sample sequenced in a study of spatial heterogeneity in lung cancer. Using its own MiXCR run on the 5' RACE reads, TCRdb lists one record per CDR3 protein. The sample has 39,000 or so distinct CDR3 sequences; roughly 8% are singletons. Time point defined: sample taken at primary tumor resection. Sequenced here: PBMCs, sampled at surgery. These receptor sequences come from a male donor with early-stage non-small cell lung cancer.

This clonotype was recorded at least ten times. The chain uses TRBV4-1 and TRBJ2-1, with D perhaps TRBD2 (5 bases). Germline CDR1 MGHRA, CDR2 YSYEKL. V lost 0 bases, J lost 4 bases, and 13 bases lay in between. This CDR3 region has 16 residues. The CDR3 nucleotides read TGCGCCAGCAGCCAAGATCTCGGGGAGAGGTACAATGAGCAGTTCTTC. It encodes CASSQDLGERYNEQFF.

This clonotype was seen only a few times. V gene TRBV5-1 combines with J gene TRBJ1-2; tentative D call: TRBD1 (6 bases). V lost 8 bases to trimming and J lost 2 bases, with 16 bases between them. The CDR3 sequence is 14 residues long. The germline CDR1 and CDR2 sequences are SGHRS and YFSETQ. For the CDR3, the DNA is TGCGCCAGTACAAGGGGGGGCGAAAACTATGGCTACACCTTC. It yields the protein CASTRGGENYGYTF.

This clonotype was seen repeatedly, ten times or more. The V call is TRBV12-5, the J call TRBJ2-7, with no clear D. This CDR3 comprises 16 residues. Germline V gene sequence: CDR1 LGHNT, CDR2 FRNRAP. Trimming removed 2 bases at V and 4 bases at J, with 18 bases between. The CDR3 loop reads CASGLIPPGPTYEQYF. In DNA, the CDR3 is TGTGCTAGTGGTTTGATTCCGCCGGGCCCAACTTACGAGCAGTACTTC.

There are many counts of this clonotype. The chain joins TRBV6-5 to TRBJ1-1; D is perhaps TRBD1 (6 bases). Germline loops: CDR1 MNHEY, CDR2 SVGAGI. V lost 6 bases and J 2 bases, leaving 19 bases between the germline ends. CDR3 length equals 16 residues. The CDR3 is CASSSYGGTFNTEAFF. CDR3 sequence (DNA): TGTGCCAGCAGCAGTTACGGCGGGACATTCAACACTGAAGCTTTCTTT.

This clonotype was counted many times. The chain has TRBV7-9 and TRBJ1-1; a weak D match, TRBD1 (6 bases). Trimming took off 3 bases at V and 5 bases at J, with 13 bases between the two ends. The CDR3 covers 14 residues. Germline V gives CDR1 SEHNR, CDR2 FQNEAQ (reference sequence). The CDR3 bases are TGTGCCAGCAGCTTTACGGGGGCGCGAACTGAAGCTTTCTTT. Amino acids: CASSFTGARTEAFF.

This clonotype has a count of ten or more. This chain joins TRBV7-2 and TRBJ1-5; tentatively, D is TRBD1 (5 bases). The CDR3 extends over 15 amino acids. Germline V lookup: CDR1 SGHTA, CDR2 FQGNSA. V gave up 2 bases and J gave up 0 bases, with 8 bases separating them. The CDR3 DNA is TGTGCCAGCAGCTTATCCAGGGCTAGCAATCAGCCCCAGCATTTT. Amino acids: CASSLSRASNQPQHF.

This clonotype was counted many times. The chain recombines TRBV7-2 with TRBJ2-5; no definite D call. CDR1 is SGHTA, CDR2 FQGNSA, per germline. The V end was cut by 1 base, the J end by 4 bases, with 4 bases between. CDR3 length equals 12 residues. The CDR3 nucleotides read TGTGCCAGCAGCTTAGTCCCAGAGACCCAGTACTTC. This encodes CASSLVPETQYF.

Ten or more counts support this clonotype. The V call is TRBV3-1, the J call TRBJ1-1, with D possibly matching TRBD1 (6 bases). The CDR3 is 14 residues long. Germline V gene sequence: CDR1 LGHDT, CDR2 YNNKEL (reference sequence). Trimming removed 0 bases from V and 5 bases from J, with 10 bases in between. CDR3 DNA sequence: TGTGCCAGCAGCCAAGATGGGGGCGAGACTGAAGCTTTCTTT. It translates to CASSQDGGETEAFF.

This clonotype was observed many times. The chain recombines TRBV6-6 with TRBJ1-2; D is possibly TRBD1 (6 bases). Trimming removed 8 bases from V and 5 bases from J, with 12 bases in between. Germline assignment: CDR1 MNHNY and CDR2 SVGAGI (reference sequence). CDR3 length: 12 residues. CDR3 sequence reads: CASSPGEYGYTF. CDR3 nucleotides: TGTGCCAGCTCGCCAGGGGAGTATGGCTACACCTTC.

The chain combines TRBV7-2 with TRBJ2-7; the D gene is possibly TRBD2 (6 bases). The CDR3 runs to 13 residues. The V end was cut by 3 bases, the J end by 2 bases, with 8 bases between. The germline gives CDR1 SGHTA, CDR2 FQGNSA. The chain's CDR3 is CASSFGGAYEQYF. The CDR3 nucleotides read TGTGCCAGCAGCTTTGGAGGGGCCTACGAGCAGTACTTC.

This clonotype was detected many times. V usage is TRBV19 and J usage is TRBJ2-3, with D possibly being TRBD2 (6 bases). Deletions cut 5 bases from V and 0 bases from J, with 9 bases between. This CDR3 comprises 14 residues. Per germline, CDR1 LNHDA and CDR2 SQIVND (reference sequence). The DNA for the CDR3 is TGTGCCAGTAGTTTAGCGGAGAGCACAGATACGCAGTATTTT. Protein: CASSLAESTDTQYF.

At least ten counts were recorded for this clonotype. V gene TRBV6-5 combines with J gene TRBJ1-2; tentative D call: TRBD1 (5 bases). CDR1 MNHEY and CDR2 SVGAGI come from the germline V gene. The CDR3 is 15 residues long. Trimming pared 6 bases from V and 1 base from J, leaving 15 bases between. DNA of the CDR3: TGTGCCAGCAGGACGGGGGGGGACGATAACTATGGCTACACCTTC. Protein: CASRTGGDDNYGYTF.

This clonotype was observed at least ten times. The chain uses TRBV2 and TRBJ2-3; 10 positions agree with TRBD2. The CDR3 contains 14 residues. Trimming took 10 bases from V and 1 from J; bases not matched to a gene: 5. Germline CDR1 is SNHLY and CDR2 is FYNNEI. CDR3 coding DNA: TGTGCCACTGGACTAGCGGACCGCACAGATACGCAGTATTTT. It codes for CATGLADRTDTQYF. The full variable domain, completed using reference TRBV2 and TRBJ2-3, is EPEVTQTPSHQVTQMGQEVILRCVPISNHLYFYWYRQILGQKVEFLVSFYNNEISEKSEIFDDQFSVERPDGSNFTLKIRSTKLEDSAMYFCATGLADRTDTQYFGPGTRLTVL.

This chain connects TRBV12-3 or TRBV12-4 to TRBJ1-1; 7 nucleotides align to TRBD1. CDR3 length equals 16 residues. V trimming: 5 bases; J trimming: 1 base; junction bases outside the gene matches: 10. The CDR3 protein is CASSRPGTVRNTEAFF. CDR3 sequence (DNA): TGTGCCAGCAGTCGTCCCGGGACAGTTAGGAACACTGAAGCTTTCTTT.

In this sample, this clonotype turned up many times. This sequence joins TRBV2 and TRBJ2-7; D is unclear. V was trimmed by 7 bases and J by 7 bases, leaving 17 bases between them. The CDR3 runs to 13 residues. Germline V gene data show CDR1 as SNHLY and CDR2 as FYNNEI. In DNA, the CDR3 is TGTGCCAGCACCGAAGCCCATTTTAGAGAGCAGTACTTC. Amino acids: CASTEAHFREQYF. Filled out from reference TRBV2 and TRBJ2-7, the complete variable domain reads EPEVTQTPSHQVTQMGQEVILRCVPISNHLYFYWYRQILGQKVEFLVSFYNNEISEKSEIFDDQFSVERPDGSNFTLKIRSTKLEDSAMYFCASTEAHFREQYFGPGTRLTVT.

This clonotype was seen repeatedly, ten times or more. The chain links TRBV9 to TRBJ2-3; D gene ambiguous. Germline CDR1 reads SGDLS; CDR2 reads YYNGEE. The CDR3 runs to 13 residues. Trimming removed 2 bases from V and 4 bases from J, with 8 bases in between. The CDR3 nucleotides read TGTGCCAGCAGCGTTAGAACTGCAGATACGCAGTATTTT. Its translation: CASSVRTADTQYF. The whole variable domain, filled in from reference TRBV9 and TRBJ2-3, reads DSGVTQTPKHLITATGQRVTLRCSPRSGDLSVYWYQQSLDQGLQFLIQYYNGEERAKGNILERFSAQQFPDLHSELNLSSLELGDSALYFCASSVRTADTQYFGPGTRLTVL.

This clonotype has at least ten counts. The chain couples TRBV7-9 to TRBJ2-3; maybe TRBD2 (6 bases). Germline loops: CDR1 SEHNR, CDR2 FQNEAQ (reference sequence). The CDR3 is 15 residues long. V was pared by 0 bases and J by 2 bases, with 9 bases between. CDR3 DNA sequence: TGTGCCAGCAGCTTAGCAGTAGCGGACACAGATACGCAGTATTTT. Protein: CASSLAVADTDTQYF. Full variable domain (rest looked up from reference TRBV7-9 and TRBJ2-3): DTGVSQNPRHKITKRGQNVTFRCDPISEHNRLYWYRQTLGQGPEFLTYFQNEAQLEKSRLLSDRFSAERPKGSFSTLEIQRTEQGDSAMYLCASSLAVADTDTQYFGPGTRLTVL.

In its sample, this clonotype was seen a few times. The genes are TRBV7-8 and TRBJ2-2; 7 bases agree with TRBD1. With V trimmed by 5 bases and J by 4 bases, 13 bases remained unmatched. Germline CDR1 SGHVS, CDR2 FQNEAQ. The CDR3 runs to 17 residues. DNA for the CDR3: TGTGCCAGCAGCCCGCAGGGGACAGTCAGAATCACCGGGGAGCTGTTTTTT. It codes for CASSPQGTVRITGELFF.

This clonotype was recorded a few times. This chain uses TRBV18 with TRBJ2-3, with 11 nucleotides matching TRBD1. With V trimmed by 2 bases and J by 0 bases, 1 base remained unmatched. This CDR3 has 16 residues. The germline V gene has CDR1 KGHSH and CDR2 LQKENI. DNA of the CDR3: TGTGCCAGCTCACCAGGACAGGGGGCTAGCACAGATACGCAGTATTTT. It specifies CASSPGQGASTDTQYF. Full variable domain (missing parts from reference TRBV18 and TRBJ2-3): NAGVMQNPRHLVRRRGQEARLRCSPMKGHSHVYWYRQLPEEGLKFMVYLQKENIIDESGMPKERFSAEFPKEGPSILRIQQVVRGDSAAYFCASSPGQGASTDTQYFGPGTRLTVL.

This chain links TRBV3-1 with TRBJ2-7; D is uncertain. CDR3 length: 11 amino acids. Trimming removed 0 bases from V and 7 bases from J, with 4 bases in between. The germline V gene has CDR1 LGHDT and CDR2 YNNKEL (reference sequence). The CDR3 nucleotides read TGTGCCAGCAGCCAAGAACTTGAGCAGTACTTC. It is translated as CASSQELEQYF.

This chain connects TRBV20-1 to TRBJ2-7; TRBD2 matches at 8 bases. There are 13 residues in the CDR3. Germline V CDR1 and CDR2: DFQATT, SNEGSKA (reference sequence). J gave up 0 bases and V 5 bases, and 3 bases lay outside the gene matches. CDR3 nucleotides: TGCAGTGCTTTAGCGGGGAACTCCTACGAGCAGTACTTC. It codes for CSALAGNSYEQYF.

This clonotype has ten or more counts. The chain uses TRBV6-2 or TRBV6-3 and TRBJ2-1; 10 bases line up with TRBD2. With V trimmed by 4 bases and J by 6 bases, 3 bases remained unmatched. The germline gives CDR1 MNHEY, CDR2 SVGEGT. This CDR3 spans 14 amino acids. The CDR3 region is CASSSSGRFNEQFF. CDR3 DNA sequence: TGTGCCAGCAGTTCTAGCGGGAGATTCAATGAGCAGTTCTTC.

In its sample, this clonotype was seen many times. The V gene is TRBV7-6, the J gene TRBJ2-5; D tentatively fits TRBD1 or TRBD2 (5 bases each). The CDR3 is 13 residues long. Trimming cost V 5 bases and J 1 base, with 8 bases left between them. Germline lookup yields CDR1 SGHVS and CDR2 FNYEAQ. The CDR3 reads CASSKGTQETQYF. In DNA form, the CDR3 reads TGTGCCAGCAGCAAAGGGACCCAAGAGACCCAGTACTTC.